This TCR beta chain was profiled in a study of cytomegalovirus exposure and HLA in healthy donors (dated by TCRdb to the late 2010s). Notes on the research overall: An earlier analysis of 587 of the donors reported roughly 300 Gb of sequence data and around 100 million unique TCR beta sequences obtained from about 170 million T cells. A handful of DR-DQ haplotypes were handled as single units for association and clustering because linkage in the cohort was strong. Of the roughly 410 genotyped donors, less than 85% were placed in the genetic ancestry cluster associated with self-reported Caucasian donors. The aim of the study was to test whether cataloging public T cell receptors could identify signatures of past pathogen exposure. Alongside the repertoire data, information on donor age, sex, ethnicity and CMV serostatus was compiled. The study profiled the T cell repertoires of some 610 subjects by immunosequencing and related them to cytomegalovirus serostatus. HLA typing included class I and class II loci at four-digit resolution. Among 300 to 500 genotyped donors of the cohort, an average of around 250,000 unique TCR beta nucleotide sequences was sequenced per donor, of which 15% to 20% were non-productive. Roughly 300 gigabases of sequencing data and roughly 81 million unique TCR sequences made up an early release that covered 500 to 700 HLA-typed donors. High-throughput TCR immunosequencing, statistical association of individual TCRs with disease status, and machine learning were combined to predict cytomegalovirus infection status. To study patterns of TCR occurrence, a later analysis re-analyzed previously published TCR beta repertoires from 600 to 750 donors and added high-resolution HLA genotyping. Rather than drawing on any new phenotypic data, the later analysis identified candidate immune exposures from TCR beta sequences and the way those sequences occurred across donors. A later genetic analysis took genome-wide SNP genotypes for about 60% of the roughly 670 donors and used that subset as a discovery cohort. In addition to the first cohort of about 650 subjects, a separate validation cohort of under 150 different subjects was used. To decide whether each TCR beta V gene segment behaved as functional or pseudogenic, an earlier analysis of fewer than 750 of the donors relied on high-throughput TCR beta sequencing. Every repertoire in the discovery cohort had been generated on one and the same sequencing platform. The number of donors typed differed by locus, with roughly 620-630 for A, B, C, DRB1 and DQB1, 522 for DQA1, some 570 for DPA1, and over 400 for DPB1.

The cohort was made up of 500 to 850 healthy bone marrow donors. At the time of sampling, all cohort members were nominally healthy, though unrecorded immune exposures were likely present. The donor tested CMV seronegative, placing the donor among the 352 seronegative members of the cohort. A peripheral blood sample was provided by each donor, and peripheral blood mononuclear cells were used for TCR beta sequencing. Genomic DNA was extracted from the blood cell samples with the Qiagen DNeasy Blood Extraction Kit. To note about this clone: This clone's antigen is unknown. No base-level quality is on record; no much larger clone is a single base apart.

The CDR3 sequence holds 17 residues, the cysteine and phenylalanine included. Only the CDR3 DNA stays, 51 bases, in frame from base 1. The germline V gene provides CDR1 MDHEN and CDR2 SYDVKM. The junction shows trimming of 7 bases on V and 0 bases on J, and the gene matches do not reach 10 bases of it. Libraries were constructed by the immunoSEQ multiplex PCR assay. A mixture of 60 forward primers for TCR Vbeta segments and 13 reverse primers for TCR Jbeta segments was used in the multiplex PCR. A multiplex PCR assay on genomic DNA amplified the CDR3 region of rearranged TCR beta genes. On the Illumina HiSeq System, the amplified TCR beta libraries were sequenced as 87-base-pair reads. Processing in the source paper ran as follows. A later analysis tallied around 80 million unique TCR beta chains across the roughly 610 repertoires, and some 12 million of those chains were shared by two or more donors. To remove PCR and sequencing errors, raw reads were error-corrected and collapsed into unique sequences using a nearest-neighbor algorithm that merged closely related sequences. Alignment of CDR3 sequences to IMGT reference sequences was used to assign V, D and J gene segments. For a sequence to be retained, a match of at least six nucleotides was required to both a V gene segment and a J gene segment. Rearrangements were classified as productive when the CDR3 lacked stop codons and remained in frame with V and J, and all other rearrangements were classified as non-productive. CDR3 was defined according to IMGT convention as the region running from the second conserved V-encoded cysteine to the conserved J-encoded phenylalanine. In an earlier analysis of some 550 of the donors, sequences lacking an unambiguous match to a single V gene segment were excluded. An earlier analysis of over 450 of the donors classified V segments as functional when productive rearrangements were above 56.7% and as segregating when the standard deviation between donors was above 5%. A statistical classification framework was built to diagnose cytomegalovirus status from the catalog of TCR beta chain sequences. In a later analysis, TCR nucleotide sequences were compared against IMGT/GENE-DB human TR gene sequences so that V and J genes could be assigned. In a later analysis, CDR3 sequences and most-parsimonious VDJ recombination scenarios were assigned using the TCRdist pipeline. In a later analysis, each TCR beta chain was defined by its CDR3 amino acid sequence together with its V-gene family, and reads lacking a unique V-gene family were excluded. As a way to deal with suspected cross-contamination and a sequencing artifact, a later analysis dropped more than 500 nucleotide sequences that were highly shared and had low generation probability. In a later analysis, a clonal expansion index was calculated for each public chain from normalized within-repertoire ranks of inferred template counts. A later analysis computed generation probabilities with a VDJ recombination model fitted to out-of-frame rearrangements, and checked the results against IGoR. In a later analysis, hypergeometric tests were used to score TCR-TCR, TCR-HLA and TCR-CMV co-occurrence, with a repertoire-size bias correction applied to TCR pairs. False discovery rates were estimated in a later analysis by permuting HLA or CMV assignments 20 times. In a later analysis, co-occurring TCRs were grouped with DBSCAN, and TCRdist sequence similarity was added when clustering was performed within HLA-allele-positive subsets. Repertoires with fewer than 30,000 or more than 120,000 public chains, plus five repertoires with anomalous nucleotide sharing, were excluded from co-occurrence clustering. TCRdb obtained this table from immuneACCESS and retained in-frame rearrangements with V and J assigned. These tables miss some clones; where compared with another copy, unresolved V genes account for less than half of the shortfall, and the remainder is unexplained. The V and J calls and clone size were taken over from that table, and D and trimming were inferred from the DNA. The sample includes about 120,000 clones, with over 65% observed a single time. Roughly 5.9% of the sample comes from the top ten.

What the research found in general, with its limitations: Some IMGT-functional V segments, including TRBV6-2 and TRBV6-3, could not be distinguished by the 87-base-pair reads and were therefore excluded. Because counts were too low, more than 15 rarely observed V segments, including chromosome 9 orphons, were excluded from the earlier analysis of 587 of the donors. A further reported finding was that TCR beta sequences accurately predicted the HLA-A and HLA-B alleles for most subjects in the first cohort. Strong co-occurrence of HLA alleles, especially DR and DQ, made assigning TCR associations to individual alleles difficult. Several of the top co-occurrence clusters appeared to be linked to parvovirus B19, influenza, CMV and Epstein-Barr virus, according to a later analysis. A group of highly shared sequence variants was considered likely to be a technical artifact of the sequencing pipeline. In this cohort, only TCR beta chains were sequenced, and detectable features were limited by the absence of alpha or paired-chain data. In a later analysis, HLA-associated TCR beta chains showed more clonal expansion and lower generation probabilities than non-associated chains that were equally common. A later analysis found that TCR association rates varied across HLA loci, with DRB1 alleles showing the most associated TCRs and HLA-C alleles the fewest. Correlated functional status among segregating V segments might be attributable to linkage disequilibrium, but an unknown experimental factor could not be ruled out. In an earlier analysis of some 500 of the donors, most TCR beta V segments were observed in productive rearrangements about 87% or about 30% of the time, broadly matching IMGT annotations. Compared with the 666-donor mean, donors in an Asian-associated ancestry cluster had fewer N-insertions in productive TCRs, according to a later genetic analysis. In vitro tests confirmed that a few of the cytomegalovirus-associated TCR beta chains recognize cytomegalovirus antigens. The classifier was reported to diagnose cytomegalovirus status with high specificity and sensitivity in both the original and validation cohorts. According to the authors, the approach could potentially be generalized to other disease states and immunological phenotypes. CMV serostatus was the only immune exposure information available for the cohort. Because HLA typing was unavailable for some donors at each locus, only the typed subset was used in association tests. A later analysis found that most CMV-associated TCR beta chains appeared HLA-restricted, with HLA associations seemingly driven largely by CMV exposure. Most TCR sequences were seen in very few donors, while some public TCRs were found in many individuals. Specific HLA alleles were associated with roughly 17,000 TCR beta sequences at a false discovery rate of 0.05 in a later analysis. A later genetic analysis associated a missense DCLRE1C variant with V-gene and J-gene trimming of TCR beta chains, and an independent cohort replicated the association. The presence/absence analyses assumed that sequencing depth was roughly uniform across donors, and that assumption may not be true. In the study, approximately 160 TCR beta chains were listed as associated with cytomegalovirus.

The source of this sequence is a middle-aged woman in good health and CMV-seronegative. The chain was built from TRBV28 and TRBJ1-5, and TRBD1 aligns with 9 junction nucleotides. Sequenced: PBMCs. Here the CDR3 is given as CASIPGQGVYSNQPQHF. The DNA is as follows: TGTGCCAGCATACCGGGACAGGGAGTTTATAGCAATCAGCCCCAGCATTTT.